The rows below give T cell receptor beta chains drawn from one sample of a study of shared clonotypes between healthy human individuals. Data came from immunoSEQ multiplex PCR; TCRdb stores just in-frame clones and leaves some out. The sample yields some 2,100,000 clones, roughly 95% seen once. Material for sequencing was naive CD4+ T cells sorted from blood. The receptors derive from a man aged 18 to 35 in good health. Both conserved end residues are part of each CDR3. A D gene is named only where the DNA matches it firmly. Where a row states a size, it is once, few, many or the class of an expanded clone; other rows omit it.

j_gene	d_gene	v_gene	abundance	CDR3nt	CDR3aa
TRBJ2-5	-	TRBV2	-	TGTGCCAGCAGTGCCGTGGGAGTGGAGACCCAGTACTTC	CASSAVGVETQYF
TRBJ2-7	-	TRBV12-1	-	TGTGCCAGCAGCCTAGGGGGGACCTCTCCCCCCGAGCAGTACTTC	CASSLGGTSPPEQYF
TRBJ2-7	-	TRBV28	-	TGTGCCAGCAGTTTATTAGGCCCCGCCTACGAGCAGTACTTC	CASSLLGPAYEQYF
TRBJ2-7	-	TRBV25-1	-	TGTGCCAGCAGTCGTGAGGGGCTCTCCGAGCAGTACTTC	CASSREGLSEQYF
TRBJ1-5	-	TRBV7-8	-	TGTGCCAGCAGCTTAGCGAAGGGGCCGCAGCCCCAGCATTTT	CASSLAKGPQPQHF
TRBJ2-2	-	TRBV7-7	-	TGTGCTAGCAGCTTGAGAGGGTCCACCGGGGAGCTGTTTTTT	CASSLRGSTGELFF
TRBJ2-6	-	TRBV5-1	once	TGCGCCAGCAGCCCGGGGCTAAAATCTGGGGCCAACGTCCTGACTTTC	CASSPGLKSGANVLTF
TRBJ1-4	-	TRBV7-2	-	TGTGCCAGCAGCTTAGTCGTAGGGGAAAAACTGTTTTTT	CASSLVVGEKLFF
TRBJ2-2	-	TRBV6-5	-	TGTGCCAGCTTTGGGGGGCCCACTACGGAGCTGTTTTTT	CASFGGPTTELFF
TRBJ2-2	TRBD2	TRBV30	-	TGTGCCTTAAACGGCGGGAGATTTAAGGGGAACACCGGGGAGCTGTTTTTT	CALNGGRFKGNTGELFF
TRBJ2-2	TRBD2	TRBV18	-	TGTGCCAGCTCACCATTCGTAGTAGCTAGCGGGACCGGGGAGCTGTTTTTT	CASSPFVVASGTGELFF
TRBJ2-5	-	TRBV28	-	TGTGCCAGCAGTCCGAGACTAGTCGGAGAGACCCAGTACTTC	CASSPRLVGETQYF
TRBJ2-6	-	TRBV29-1	once	TGCAGCGTGGAGAAATCTGGGGCCAACGTCCTGACTTTC	CSVEKSGANVLTF
TRBJ1-6	-	TRBV11-2	-	TGTGCCAGCAGCCAGGACAGCCGGGCGTATTCCCTCCACTTT	CASSQDSRAYSLHF
TRBJ1-2	TRBD1	TRBV12-5	-	TGTGCTAGTGGAAAAGAGGGGGCGTCCTCTACTGAGGGCTACACCTTC	CASGKEGASSTEGYTF
TRBJ2-7	TRBD1	TRBV27	-	TGTGCCAGCAGTCCGCACTCAGGGGGCTCCTACGAGCAGTACTTC	CASSPHSGGSYEQYF
TRBJ1-1	-	TRBV6-6	few	TGTGCCAGCACCCCGACGGGGGGAAACACTGAAGCTTTCTTT	CASTPTGGNTEAFF
TRBJ1-6	TRBD1	TRBV27	-	TGTGCCAGCAGTTTAGAGACAGGGAGAAATTCACCCCTCCACTTT	CASSLETGRNSPLHF
TRBJ1-1	-	TRBV5-1	-	TGCGCCAGCAGCTTGGGGCTTGGGCAGAATGAAGCTTTCTTT	CASSLGLGQNEAFF
TRBJ1-3	TRBD1	TRBV7-9	once	TGTGCCAGCAGCAACGGACAGGGGGGAGGAAACACCATATATTTT	CASSNGQGGGNTIYF
TRBJ1-5	-	TRBV13	once	TGTGCCAGCAGCTCGGGAGATCAGCCCCAGCATTTT	CASSSGDQPQHF
TRBJ2-7	-	TRBV6-6	once	TGTGCCAGCAGTTACCCGCCTGAAGCGGTCTACGAGCAGTACTTC	CASSYPPEAVYEQYF
TRBJ2-1	-	TRBV20-1	-	TGCAGTGCCCAGACGTTGAATGAGCAGTTCTTC	CSAQTLNEQFF
TRBJ1-4	-	TRBV9	-	TGTGCCAGCAGCGTAGGACCGATCAATGAAAAACTGTTTTTT	CASSVGPINEKLFF